The 18 T cell receptor beta chains listed next were all sequenced from one sample in a study of blood T cell repertoires in COVID-19 (dated by TCRdb to about 2020). Libraries were made using the immunoSEQ multiplex PCR assay. Imported from immuneACCESS, the table was reduced by TCRdb to in-frame sequences with V and J called. These copies leave out some clones; in studies compared against another copy, an unresolved V gene accounts for under half, and the cause of the remainder is not known. This sample holds 150,000 to 200,000 clones; approximately 86% were observed only once. Around 8.2% of the sample is held by the ten biggest clonotypes. Sequenced input: peripheral blood. These receptors were taken from a man aged 60 to 75 with acute or convalescent COVID-19.

The sample holds one count of this clone. The V call is TRBV24-1, the J call TRBJ1-1, with D possibly matching TRBD1 (6 bases). V was trimmed by 3 bases and J by 4 bases, leaving 8 bases between them. This CDR3 region has 13 residues. Germline V lookup: CDR1 KGHDR, CDR2 SFDVKD. The CDR3 loop is CATSDEGGTEAFF. The CDR3 DNA reads as TGTGCCACCAGTGATGAAGGGGGCACTGAAGCTTTCTTT.

The chain joins TRBV2 to TRBJ2-7; no reliable D call. Germline V gene sequence: CDR1 SNHLY, CDR2 FYNNEI. Trimming shortened V by 8 bases and J by 7 bases, and 12 bases separated the two germline ends. The CDR3 spans 11 residues. CDR3 nucleotide sequence: TGTGCCAGCGGGCAAAGGTTAGAGCAGTACTTC. It specifies CASGQRLEQYF.

This clone was seen just once. The chain recombines TRBV6-5 with TRBJ1-1; D remains unclear. Trimming left V 2 bases short and J 0 bases short, with 10 bases between. The CDR3 is made up of 15 amino acids. Germline V gene sequence: CDR1 MNHEY, CDR2 SVGAGI. The CDR3 reads CASSYRRSMNTEAFF. The CDR3 DNA sequence: TGTGCCAGCAGTTACAGGAGGAGCATGAACACTGAAGCTTTCTTT.

This clone was counted a few times. The rearrangement links TRBV24-1 to TRBJ2-1; 7 bases agree with TRBD2. The CDR3 consists of 17 residues. The trim removed 3 bases at V and 8 bases at J, leaving 15 bases unmatched. The germline V gene encodes CDR1 KGHDR and CDR2 SFDVKD. The CDR3 sequence is CATSDPTAGTHRDEQFF. The DNA of the CDR3 is TGTGCCACCAGTGATCCGACAGCGGGAACCCACCGCGATGAGCAGTTCTTC.

V gene TRBV19 combines with J gene TRBJ1-2; D is possibly TRBD1 (5 bases). Germline lookup yields CDR1 LNHDA and CDR2 SQIVND (reference sequence). V lost 7 bases and J 8 bases, leaving 14 bases between the germline ends. The CDR3 has 12 amino acids. The CDR3 DNA reads as TGTGCCAGTACCCTGCGGGGGAGCGGCTACACCTTC. Translating gives CASTLRGSGYTF.

The V call is TRBV5-4, the J call TRBJ2-7; TRBD2 matches 8 bases. Per the germline V gene, CDR1 is SGHNT and CDR2 is YYREEE (reference sequence). The CDR3 is made up of 14 amino acids. Trimming cost V 4 bases and J 2 bases; bases outside gene matches: 5. This CDR3 reads CASSVTSAAYEQYF. The CDR3, as DNA: TGTGCCAGCAGCGTGACTAGCGCCGCCTACGAGCAGTACTTC.

The rearrangement links TRBV6-2 or TRBV6-3 to TRBJ2-3, with D tentatively TRBD2 (6 bases). The CDR3 loop spans 16 amino acids. Germline-derived CDR1 and CDR2 are MNHEY and SVGEGT. Trimming pared 4 bases from V and 4 bases from J, leaving 18 bases between. The CDR3, as DNA: TGTGCCAGCAGTTTTTCCCCCCCGGGAGCCGCAGATACGCAGTATTTT. Protein sequence: CASSFSPPGAADTQYF.

The chain has TRBV7-9 and TRBJ1-2; 9 bases line up with TRBD1. There are 14 residues in the CDR3. Germline trimming cut 6 bases from V and 6 bases from J; bases unmatched to any gene: 8. Germline loops: CDR1 SEHNR, CDR2 FQNEAQ (reference sequence). The CDR3 protein is CASSSGQGDNGYTF. In DNA, the CDR3 is TGTGCCAGCAGTTCGGGACAGGGAGATAATGGCTACACCTTC.

This chain uses TRBV30 with TRBJ1-5, with 11 bases aligning to TRBD1. The J segment lost 4 bases and the V segment lost 4 bases, leaving 15 bases of the junction unmatched. This CDR3 is built from 18 residues. Germline values: CDR1 GTSNPN, CDR2 SVGIG (reference sequence). The CDR3 loop reads CAWTKNRLGTGGNQPQHF. DNA of the CDR3: TGTGCCTGGACCAAGAACCGTTTAGGGACAGGGGGTAATCAGCCCCAGCATTTT.

The chain recombines TRBV2 with TRBJ1-4, with TRBD1 as a possible D gene (5 bases). Per germline, CDR1 SNHLY and CDR2 FYNNEI. The CDR3 is 13 residues long. V was shortened by 6 bases and J by 8 bases, with 13 bases between the two germline ends. As DNA, the CDR3 is TGTGCCAGCAGGCGGGACCCGAGAGAAAAACTGTTTTTT. Protein sequence: CASRRDPREKLFF.

This chain's CDR3 is CASSPPGYQALSEQYF. The CDR3 bases are TGTGCCAGCAGCCCTCCCGGCTACCAGGCCCTCTCCGAGCAGTACTTC. The rearrangement joins TRBV27 to TRBJ2-7; no reliable D call. From germline, CDR1 is MNHEY and CDR2 SMNVEV (reference sequence). CDR3 size: 16 residues. V shed 6 bases and J shed 6 bases, with 24 bases lying between them.

V and J are TRBV12-3 or TRBV12-4 and TRBJ2-5; D possibly corresponds to TRBD2 (5 bases). V shed 3 bases and J shed 7 bases, with 12 bases lying between them. CDR3 length: 13 amino acids. The CDR3 region is CASSFDRAGTQYF. The CDR3 DNA reads as TGTGCCAGCAGTTTTGATCGGGCGGGGACCCAGTACTTC.

This clone was detected once. The V and J genes are TRBV30 and TRBJ1-2; D not resolved. The V gene lost 5 bases and the J gene lost 2 bases, with 18 bases spanning the gap. The CDR3 is 15 amino acids. Germline assignment: CDR1 GTSNPN and CDR2 SVGIG (reference sequence). The CDR3: CAWFKARVTNYGYTF. The CDR3 DNA follows: TGTGCCTGGTTTAAGGCGAGGGTAACCAACTATGGCTACACCTTC.

The rearrangement uses TRBV28 and TRBJ2-2, with D perhaps matching TRBD1 (6 bases). The ends were cut back, 6 bases at V and 7 bases at J, with 18 bases in the middle. The CDR3 contains 15 residues. The germline gives CDR1 MDHEN, CDR2 SYDVKM. The chain's CDR3 is CASRRTDSVGGELFF. In nucleotides, the CDR3 is TGTGCCAGCAGACGTACGGACAGTGTCGGCGGGGAGCTGTTTTTT. The complete variable domain, with remaining parts taken from reference TRBV28 and TRBJ2-2, reads DVKVTQSSRYLVKRTGEKVFLECVQDMDHENMFWYRQDPGLGLRLIYFSYDVKMKEKGDIPEGYSVSREKKERFSLILESASTNQTSMYLCASRRTDSVGGELFFGEGSRLTVL.

The chain has TRBV18 and TRBJ1-1, with D possibly TRBD1 on 6 matching bases. The CDR3 contains 17 residues. The V and J ends lost 4 bases and 5 bases respectively, with 23 bases between them. CDR1 and CDR2 (germline): KGHSH, LQKENI. The CDR3 DNA reads as TGTGCCAGCTCACGAGATCAGCTACAGGGACGAGGGACTGAAGCTTTCTTT. It is translated as CASSRDQLQGRGTEAFF.

This clone came up a few times. The genes are TRBV6-5 and TRBJ2-1, with TRBD2 identical over 11 bases. V dropped 6 bases and J dropped 8; count of bases not matched to a gene: 6. This CDR3 is 14 amino acids long. Germline V gene lookup returns CDR1 MNHEY and CDR2 SVGAGI. DNA of the CDR3: TGTGCCAGCAGCTCTACTAGCGGGAGCGATGAGCAGTTCTTC. It encodes CASSSTSGSDEQFF.

The chain recombines TRBV12-3 or TRBV12-4 with TRBJ2-3; D perhaps matches TRBD2 (6 bases). This CDR3 comprises 13 residues. V dropped 4 bases and J dropped 6 bases, with 11 bases sitting between them. The CDR3 loop reads CASSWAGRDTQYF. The CDR3 nucleotides read TGTGCCAGCAGTTGGGCAGGGAGGGATACGCAGTATTTT.

V usage is TRBV6-5 and J usage is TRBJ1-3; 9 bases map to TRBD1. Germline-derived CDR1 and CDR2 are MNHEY and SVGAGI. Germline trimming cut 4 bases from V and 2 bases from J; bases unmatched to any gene: 6. The CDR3 totals 16 residues. CDR3 amino acids: CASSLRRTGAGNTIYF. The CDR3 nucleotides read TGTGCCAGCAGTTTGCGCCGGACAGGGGCTGGAAACACCATATATTTT.